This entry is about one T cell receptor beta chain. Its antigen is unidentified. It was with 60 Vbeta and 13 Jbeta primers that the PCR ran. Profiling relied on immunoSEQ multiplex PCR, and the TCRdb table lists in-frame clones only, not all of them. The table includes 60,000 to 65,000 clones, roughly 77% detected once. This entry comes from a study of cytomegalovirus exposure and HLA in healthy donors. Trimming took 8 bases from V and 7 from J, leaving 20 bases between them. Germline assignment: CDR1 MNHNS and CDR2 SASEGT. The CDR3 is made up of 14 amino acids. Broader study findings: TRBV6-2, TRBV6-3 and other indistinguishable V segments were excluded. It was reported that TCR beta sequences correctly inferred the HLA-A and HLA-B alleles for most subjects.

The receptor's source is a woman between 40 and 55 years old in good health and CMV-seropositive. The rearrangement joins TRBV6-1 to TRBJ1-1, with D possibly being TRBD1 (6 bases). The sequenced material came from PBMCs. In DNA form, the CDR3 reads TGTGCCAGCCACTTTTGGGGGGGCACGGATGAAGCTTTCTTT. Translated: CASHFWGGTDEAFF.